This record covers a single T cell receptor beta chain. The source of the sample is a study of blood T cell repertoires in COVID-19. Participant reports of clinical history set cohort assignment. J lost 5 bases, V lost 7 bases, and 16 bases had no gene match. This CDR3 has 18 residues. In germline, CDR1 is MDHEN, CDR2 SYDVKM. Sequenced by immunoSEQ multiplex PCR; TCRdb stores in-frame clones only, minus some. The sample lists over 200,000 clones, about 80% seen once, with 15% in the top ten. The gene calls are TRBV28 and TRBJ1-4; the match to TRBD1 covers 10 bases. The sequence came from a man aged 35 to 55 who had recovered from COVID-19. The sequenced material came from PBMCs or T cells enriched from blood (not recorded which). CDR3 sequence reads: CASTEPWTGGPLNEKLFF. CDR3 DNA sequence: TGTGCCAGCACTGAGCCTTGGACAGGGGGGCCTCTCAATGAAAAACTGTTTTTT.